This is a list of T cell receptor beta chains from one sample in a study of graft-versus-host responses after intestinal transplantation. Clones were sequenced by immunoSEQ multiplex PCR, and TCRdb holds only the in-frame ones, with some missing. The table lists about 100,000 clones, 87% of them singletons. Their target antigens are unknown. The specimen was unstimulated CD4+ T cells sorted from spleen or lymph node cells, collected before transplant. Every receptor here comes from a human donor who was the organ donor for an intestinal transplant. Each CDR3 is given with its conserved first and last residue. The D gene is left open where the match is weak. Not every row has a clone size; where given, it reads once, few, many or a size class.

size: NA
J: TRBJ2-3
V: TRBV11-1
D: TRBD2
CDR3: CASSRTSADTQYF
DNA: TGTGCCAGCAGCCGCACTAGCGCAGATACGCAGTATTTT

size: NA
J: TRBJ2-7
V: TRBV11-2
D: NA
CDR3: CASSNYEQYF
DNA: TGTGCCAGCAGTAACTACGAGCAGTACTTC

size: few
J: TRBJ1-1
V: TRBV5-1
D: NA
CDR3: CASSRGEMNTEAFF
DNA: TGCGCCAGCAGCCGAGGAGAAATGAACACTGAAGCTTTCTTT

size: NA
J: TRBJ1-2
V: TRBV6-1
D: TRBD1
CDR3: CASSEAQGSNYGYTF
DNA: TGTGCCAGCAGTGAAGCACAGGGGTCCAACTATGGCTACACCTTC

size: NA
J: TRBJ2-1
V: TRBV11-3
D: NA
CDR3: CASSLGQSSYNEQFF
DNA: TGTGCCAGCAGCTTAGGACAGAGCTCCTACAATGAGCAGTTCTTC

size: once
J: TRBJ2-2
V: TRBV4-2
D: TRBD2
CDR3: CASSQVGLAATGELFF
DNA: TGTGCCAGCAGCCAAGTAGGTCTAGCGGCTACCGGGGAGCTGTTTTTT

size: NA
J: TRBJ1-5
V: TRBV6-1
D: NA
CDR3: CASSVWQGRHQPQHF
DNA: TGTGCCAGCAGTGTCTGGCAGGGGAGGCATCAGCCCCAGCATTTT

size: NA
J: TRBJ1-1
V: TRBV19
D: NA
CDR3: CASRVIRGNTEAFF
DNA: TGTGCCAGTAGAGTCATCAGGGGGAACACTGAAGCTTTCTTT

size: NA
J: TRBJ2-5
V: TRBV5-1
D: TRBD2
CDR3: CASSSFYGGASEKTQYF
DNA: TGCGCCAGCAGCTCTTTCTACGGGGGGGCCAGCGAGAAGACCCAGTACTTC

size: NA
J: TRBJ1-5
V: TRBV7-8
D: NA
CDR3: CASSRPGQGLSNQPQHF
DNA: TGTGCCAGCAGCCGACCGGGCCAAGGGCTTAGCAATCAGCCCCAGCATTTT

size: NA
J: TRBJ2-7
V: TRBV5-4
D: TRBD2
CDR3: CASSLRLAGEGEQYF
DNA: TGTGCCAGCAGCCTTAGACTAGCGGGAGAGGGGGAGCAGTACTTC

size: NA
J: TRBJ2-2
V: TRBV7-7
D: NA
CDR3: CASSLLPGELFF
DNA: TGTGCTAGCAGCCTACTCCCCGGGGAGCTGTTTTTT

size: once
J: TRBJ2-3
V: TRBV7-2
D: TRBD2
CDR3: CASSPQTSGGTTRAQYF
DNA: TGTGCCAGCAGCCCACAAACTAGCGGGGGGACCACTAGGGCGCAGTATTTT

size: NA
J: TRBJ1-1
V: TRBV4-2
D: NA
CDR3: CASSQDQSEGKAFF
DNA: TGTGCCAGCAGCCAAGATCAGTCAGAGGGGAAAGCTTTCTTT

size: NA
J: TRBJ2-2
V: TRBV7-9
D: TRBD2
CDR3: CASRKLASNTGELFF
DNA: TGTGCCAGCAGGAAACTAGCGTCGAACACCGGGGAGCTGTTTTTT

size: NA
J: TRBJ2-1
V: TRBV11-2
D: TRBD2
CDR3: CASSLWGLAGGSSYNEQFF
DNA: TGTGCCAGCAGCTTATGGGGACTAGCGGGAGGGAGCTCCTACAATGAGCAGTTCTTC

size: NA
J: TRBJ2-2
V: TRBV29-1
D: NA
CDR3: CSAATGGTGELFF
DNA: TGCAGCGCGGCTACAGGAGGCACCGGGGAGCTGTTTTTT

size: NA
J: TRBJ1-6
V: TRBV11-2
D: TRBD1
CDR3: CASSLATGASSPLHF
DNA: TGTGCCAGCAGCTTGGCGACAGGGGCGAGTTCACCCCTCCACTTT

size: NA
J: TRBJ1-2
V: TRBV6-5
D: NA
CDR3: CASSSRGDWRGYTF
DNA: TGTGCCAGCAGTTCTCGAGGAGATTGGCGAGGCTACACCTTC

size: NA
J: TRBJ2-7
V: TRBV11-3
D: NA
CDR3: CASSLGGPYEQYF
DNA: TGTGCCAGCAGCTTAGGAGGCCCCTACGAGCAGTACTTC

size: NA
J: TRBJ2-7
V: TRBV10-2
D: NA
CDR3: CASRPNIGTGYEQYF
DNA: TGCGCCAGCAGACCTAACATAGGGACTGGCTACGAGCAGTACTTC

size: once
J: TRBJ2-2
V: TRBV9
D: NA
CDR3: CASSVPEVGGTGELFF
DNA: TGTGCCAGCAGCGTCCCCGAGGTGGGAGGAACCGGGGAGCTGTTTTTT

size: NA
J: TRBJ2-1
V: TRBV6-1
D: TRBD2
CDR3: CASRVLAGGNNEQFF
DNA: TGTGCCAGCAGAGTACTAGCGGGAGGGAACAATGAGCAGTTCTTC

size: NA
J: TRBJ1-2
V: TRBV18
D: NA
CDR3: CASSPGADNLYGYTF
DNA: TGTGCCAGCTCACCGGGGGCTGACAACCTCTATGGCTACACCTTC

size: NA
J: TRBJ2-5
V: TRBV7-8
D: NA
CDR3: CASSLRSGFGETQYF
DNA: TGTGCCAGCAGCTTACGATCAGGGTTCGGAGAGACCCAGTACTTC

size: few
J: TRBJ1-1
V: TRBV6-6
D: NA
CDR3: CASSYSQGNLNTEAFF
DNA: TGTGCCAGCAGTTACTCTCAGGGAAACCTGAACACTGAAGCTTTCTTT